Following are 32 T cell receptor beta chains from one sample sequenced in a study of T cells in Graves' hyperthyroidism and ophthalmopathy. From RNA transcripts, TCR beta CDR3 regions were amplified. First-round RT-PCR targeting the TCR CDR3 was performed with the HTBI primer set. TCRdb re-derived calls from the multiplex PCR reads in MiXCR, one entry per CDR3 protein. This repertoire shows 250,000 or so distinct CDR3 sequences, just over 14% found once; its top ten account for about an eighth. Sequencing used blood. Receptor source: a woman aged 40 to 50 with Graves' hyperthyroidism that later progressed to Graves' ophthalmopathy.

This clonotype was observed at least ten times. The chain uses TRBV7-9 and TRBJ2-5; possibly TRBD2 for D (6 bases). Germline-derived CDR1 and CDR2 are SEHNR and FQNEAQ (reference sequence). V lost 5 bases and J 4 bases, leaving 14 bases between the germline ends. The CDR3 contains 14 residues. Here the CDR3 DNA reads TGTGCCAGCAGCGCCTCGGGACTTCCAGAGACCCAGTACTTC. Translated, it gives CASSASGLPETQYF.

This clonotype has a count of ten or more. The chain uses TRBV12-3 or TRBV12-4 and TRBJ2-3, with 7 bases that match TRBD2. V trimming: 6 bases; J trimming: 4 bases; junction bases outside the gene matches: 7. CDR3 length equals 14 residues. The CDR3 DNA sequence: TGTGCCAGCAGCTTACTCCGGGAGGCAGATACGCAGTATTTT. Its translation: CASSLLREADTQYF.

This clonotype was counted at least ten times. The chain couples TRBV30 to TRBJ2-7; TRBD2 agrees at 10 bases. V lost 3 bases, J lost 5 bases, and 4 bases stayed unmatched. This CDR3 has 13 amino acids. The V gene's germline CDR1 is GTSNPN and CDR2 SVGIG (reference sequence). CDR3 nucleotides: TGTGCCTGGAGCGGTAGCGGGAGGAACGAGCAGTACTTC. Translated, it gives CAWSGSGRNEQYF.

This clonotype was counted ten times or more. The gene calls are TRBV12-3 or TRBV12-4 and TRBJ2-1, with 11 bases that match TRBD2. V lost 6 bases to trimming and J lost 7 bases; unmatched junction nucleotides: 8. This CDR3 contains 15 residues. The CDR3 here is CASSLTRLAGNEQFF. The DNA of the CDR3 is TGTGCCAGCAGCTTAACGAGACTAGCGGGAAATGAGCAGTTCTTC.

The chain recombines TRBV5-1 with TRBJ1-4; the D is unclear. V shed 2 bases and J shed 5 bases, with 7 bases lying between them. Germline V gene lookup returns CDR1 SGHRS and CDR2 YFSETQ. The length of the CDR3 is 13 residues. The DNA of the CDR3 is TGCGCCAGCAGCTTCCAGCTCAATGAAAAACTGTTTTTT. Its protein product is CASSFQLNEKLFF.

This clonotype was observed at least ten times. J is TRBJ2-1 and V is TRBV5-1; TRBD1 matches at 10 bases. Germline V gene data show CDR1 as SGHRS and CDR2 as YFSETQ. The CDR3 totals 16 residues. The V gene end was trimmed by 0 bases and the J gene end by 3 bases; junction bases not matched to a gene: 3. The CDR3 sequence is CASSLEGDRGYNEQFF. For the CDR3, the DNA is TGCGCCAGCAGCTTGGAGGGGGACAGGGGCTACAATGAGCAGTTCTTC.

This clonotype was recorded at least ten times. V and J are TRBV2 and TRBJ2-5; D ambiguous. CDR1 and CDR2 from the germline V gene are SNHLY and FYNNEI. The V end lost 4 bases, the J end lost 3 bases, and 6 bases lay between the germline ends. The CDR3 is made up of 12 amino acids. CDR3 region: CASSVREETQYF. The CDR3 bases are TGTGCCAGCAGTGTAAGGGAAGAGACCCAGTACTTC.

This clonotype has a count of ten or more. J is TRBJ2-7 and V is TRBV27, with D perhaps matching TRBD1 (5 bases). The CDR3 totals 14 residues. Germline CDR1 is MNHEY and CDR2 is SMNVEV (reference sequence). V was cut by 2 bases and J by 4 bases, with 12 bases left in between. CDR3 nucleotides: TGTGCCAGCAGTTTAAGGGGCTCTGGGTACGAGCAGTACTTC. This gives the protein CASSLRGSGYEQYF.

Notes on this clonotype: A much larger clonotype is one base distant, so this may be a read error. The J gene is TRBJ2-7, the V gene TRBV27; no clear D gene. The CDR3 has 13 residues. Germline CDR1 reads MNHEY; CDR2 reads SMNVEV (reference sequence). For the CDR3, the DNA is TGTGCCAGCAGTTTCGGTCCTTCCTACGGGCAGTACTTC. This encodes CASSFGPSYGQYF.

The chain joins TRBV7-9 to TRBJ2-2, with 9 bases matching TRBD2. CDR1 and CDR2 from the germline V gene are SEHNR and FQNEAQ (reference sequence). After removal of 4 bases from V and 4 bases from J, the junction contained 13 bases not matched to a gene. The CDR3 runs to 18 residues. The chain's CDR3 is CASSSRTSAQWVTGELFF. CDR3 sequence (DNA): TGTGCCAGCAGCTCGAGGACTAGCGCACAATGGGTCACCGGGGAGCTGTTTTTT.

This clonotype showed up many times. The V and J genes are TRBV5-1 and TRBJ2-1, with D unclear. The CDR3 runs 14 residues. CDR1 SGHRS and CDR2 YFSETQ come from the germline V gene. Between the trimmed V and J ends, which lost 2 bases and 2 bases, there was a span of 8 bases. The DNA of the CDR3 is TGCGCCAGCAGCTTAGGATCTCCCTACAATGAGCAGTTCTTC. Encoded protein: CASSLGSPYNEQFF.

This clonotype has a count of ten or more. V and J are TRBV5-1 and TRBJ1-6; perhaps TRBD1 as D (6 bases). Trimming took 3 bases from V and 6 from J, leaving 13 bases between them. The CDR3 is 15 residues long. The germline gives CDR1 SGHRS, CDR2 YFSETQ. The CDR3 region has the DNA TGCGCCAGCAGCTGGACAGACCACCGTAATTCACCCCTCCACTTT. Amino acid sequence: CASSWTDHRNSPLHF.

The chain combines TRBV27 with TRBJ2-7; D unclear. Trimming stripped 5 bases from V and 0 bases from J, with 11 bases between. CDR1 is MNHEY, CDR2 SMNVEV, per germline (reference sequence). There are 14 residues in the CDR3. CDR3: CASSHRSNSYEQYF. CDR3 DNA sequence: TGTGCCAGCAGTCACAGAAGTAACTCCTACGAGCAGTACTTC.

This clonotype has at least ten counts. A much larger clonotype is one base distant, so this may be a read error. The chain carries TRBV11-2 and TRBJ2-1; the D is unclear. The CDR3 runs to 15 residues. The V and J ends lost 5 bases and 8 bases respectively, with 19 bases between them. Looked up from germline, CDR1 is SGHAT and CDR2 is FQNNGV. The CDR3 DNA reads TGTGCCAGCAGCCATCCTGTCGGGCACCAGCATGAGCAGTTCTTC. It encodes CASSHPVGHQHEQFF. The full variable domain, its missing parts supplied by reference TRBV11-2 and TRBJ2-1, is EAGVAQSPRYKIIEKRQSVAFWCNPISGHATLYWYQQILGQGPKLLIQFQNNGVVDDSQLPKDRFSAERLKGVDSTLKIQPAKLEDSAVYLCASSHPVGHQHEQFFGPGTRLTVL.

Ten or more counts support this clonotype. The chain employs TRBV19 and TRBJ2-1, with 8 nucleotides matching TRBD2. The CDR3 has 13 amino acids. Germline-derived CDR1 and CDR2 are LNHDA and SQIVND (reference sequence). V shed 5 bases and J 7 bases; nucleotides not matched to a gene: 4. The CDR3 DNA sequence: TGTGCCAGTAGTTGGTTAGCGGGGAATGAGCAGTTCTTC. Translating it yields CASSWLAGNEQFF.

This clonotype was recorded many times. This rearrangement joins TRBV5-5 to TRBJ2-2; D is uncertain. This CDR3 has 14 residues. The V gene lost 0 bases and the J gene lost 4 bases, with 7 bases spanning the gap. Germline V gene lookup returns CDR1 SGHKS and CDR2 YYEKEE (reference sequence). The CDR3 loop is CASSLAPGTGELFF. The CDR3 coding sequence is TGTGCCAGCAGCTTGGCCCCGGGCACCGGGGAGCTGTTTTTT. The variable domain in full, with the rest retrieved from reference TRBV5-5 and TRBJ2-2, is DAGVTQSPTHLIKTRGQQVTLRCSPISGHKSVSWYQQVLGQGPQFIFQYYEKEERGRGNFPDRFSARQFPNYSSELNVNALLLGDSALYLCASSLAPGTGELFFGEGSRLTVL.

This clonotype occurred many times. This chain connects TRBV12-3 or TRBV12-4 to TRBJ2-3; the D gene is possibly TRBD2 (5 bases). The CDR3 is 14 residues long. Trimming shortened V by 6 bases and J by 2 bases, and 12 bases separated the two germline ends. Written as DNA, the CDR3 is TGTGCCAGCAGGTTAACGGGGTCCACAGATACGCAGTATTTT. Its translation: CASRLTGSTDTQYF.

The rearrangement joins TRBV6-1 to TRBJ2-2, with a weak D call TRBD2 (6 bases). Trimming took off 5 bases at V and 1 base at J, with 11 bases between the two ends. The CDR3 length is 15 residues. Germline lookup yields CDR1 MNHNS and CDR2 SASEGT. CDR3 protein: CASSYGGKNTGELFF. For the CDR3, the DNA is TGTGCCAGCAGTTATGGCGGGAAGAACACCGGGGAGCTGTTTTTT.

The CDR3 region is CASSFSPTGGAYEQYF. CDR3 nucleotides: TGTGCCAGCAGCTTTAGCCCCACCGGGGGGGCCTACGAGCAGTACTTC. The chain recombines TRBV11-2 with TRBJ2-7; 8 positions agree with TRBD2. J was trimmed by 2 bases and V by 3 bases; bases with no gene match: 9. The CDR3 totals 16 residues. Germline loops: CDR1 SGHAT, CDR2 FQNNGV.

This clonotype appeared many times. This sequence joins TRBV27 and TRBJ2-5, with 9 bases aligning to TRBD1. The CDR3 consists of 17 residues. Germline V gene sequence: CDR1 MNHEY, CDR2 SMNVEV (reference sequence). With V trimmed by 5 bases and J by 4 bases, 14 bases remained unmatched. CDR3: CASSMRDRADIVETQYF. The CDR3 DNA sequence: TGTGCCAGCAGTATGAGGGACAGGGCCGATATCGTAGAGACCCAGTACTTC.

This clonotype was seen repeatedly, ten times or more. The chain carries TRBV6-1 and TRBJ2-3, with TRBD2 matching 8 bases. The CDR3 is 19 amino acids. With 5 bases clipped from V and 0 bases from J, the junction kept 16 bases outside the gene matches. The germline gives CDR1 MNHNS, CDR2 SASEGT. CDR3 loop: CASSSPRGGRKTSTDTQYF. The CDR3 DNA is TGTGCCAGCAGTTCCCCTAGGGGCGGGAGGAAAACTAGCACAGATACGCAGTATTTT.

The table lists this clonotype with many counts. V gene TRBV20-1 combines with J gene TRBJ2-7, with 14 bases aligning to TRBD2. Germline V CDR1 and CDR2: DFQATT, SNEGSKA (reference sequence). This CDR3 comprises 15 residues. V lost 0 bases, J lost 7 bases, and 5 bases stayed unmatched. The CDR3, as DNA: TGCAGTGCTAGAGAGGGACTAGCGGGAGTAAGGGAGCAGTACTTC. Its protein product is CSAREGLAGVREQYF.

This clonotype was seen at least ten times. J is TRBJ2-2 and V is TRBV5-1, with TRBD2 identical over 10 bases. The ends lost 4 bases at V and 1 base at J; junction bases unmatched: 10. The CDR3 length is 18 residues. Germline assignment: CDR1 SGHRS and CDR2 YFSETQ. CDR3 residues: CASSPGASGSGNTGELFF. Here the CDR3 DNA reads TGCGCCAGCAGCCCGGGGGCTAGCGGGAGCGGGAACACCGGGGAGCTGTTTTTT.

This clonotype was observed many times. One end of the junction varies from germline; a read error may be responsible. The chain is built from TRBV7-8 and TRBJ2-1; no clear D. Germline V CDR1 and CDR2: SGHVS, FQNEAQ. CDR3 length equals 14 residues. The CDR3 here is CASSLVPIANEQCF. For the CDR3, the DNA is TGTGCCAGCAGCTTAGTCCCTATTGCAAATGAGCAGTGCTTC. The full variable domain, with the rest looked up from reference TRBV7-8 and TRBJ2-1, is GAGVSQSPRYKVAKRGQDVALRCDPISGHVSLFWYQQALGQGPEFLTYFQNEAQLDKSGLPSDRFFAERPEGSVSTLKIQRTQQEDSAVYLCASSLVPIANEQCFGPGTRLTVL.

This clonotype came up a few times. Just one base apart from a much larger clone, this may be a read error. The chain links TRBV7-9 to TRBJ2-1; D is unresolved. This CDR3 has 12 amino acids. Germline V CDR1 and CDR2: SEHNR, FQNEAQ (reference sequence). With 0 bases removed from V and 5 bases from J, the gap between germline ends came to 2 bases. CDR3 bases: TGTGCCAGCAGCTTAGCTAACAATGAGCAGTTCTTC. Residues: CASSLANNEQFF. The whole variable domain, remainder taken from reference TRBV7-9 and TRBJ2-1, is DTGVSQNPRHKITKRGQNVTFRCDPISEHNRLYWYRQTLGQGPEFLTYFQNEAQLEKSRLLSDRFSAERPKGSFSTLEIQRTEQGDSAMYLCASSLANNEQFFGPGTRLTVL.

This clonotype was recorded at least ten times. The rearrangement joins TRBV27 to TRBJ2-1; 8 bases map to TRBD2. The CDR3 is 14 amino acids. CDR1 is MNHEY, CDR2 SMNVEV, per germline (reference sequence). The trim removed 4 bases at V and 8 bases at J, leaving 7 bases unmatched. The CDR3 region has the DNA TGTGCCAGCAGTTCCGGACTAGCTGGCTATGAGCAGTTCTTC. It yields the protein CASSSGLAGYEQFF.

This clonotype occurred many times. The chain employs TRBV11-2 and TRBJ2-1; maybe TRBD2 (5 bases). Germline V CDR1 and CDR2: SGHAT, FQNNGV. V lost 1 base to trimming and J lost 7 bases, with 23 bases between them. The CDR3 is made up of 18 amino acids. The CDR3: CASSLGSGALSPLNEQFF. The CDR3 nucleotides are TGTGCCAGCAGCTTAGGCAGCGGAGCCCTTAGTCCCCTGAATGAGCAGTTCTTC.

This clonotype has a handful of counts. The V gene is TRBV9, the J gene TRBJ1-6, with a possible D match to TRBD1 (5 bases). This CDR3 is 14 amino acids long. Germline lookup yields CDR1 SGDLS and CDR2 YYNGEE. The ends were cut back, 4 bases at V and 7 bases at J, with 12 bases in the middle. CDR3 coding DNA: TGTGCCAGCAGCCGGGACGGAGGGAATTCACCCCTCCACTTT. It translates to CASSRDGGNSPLHF.

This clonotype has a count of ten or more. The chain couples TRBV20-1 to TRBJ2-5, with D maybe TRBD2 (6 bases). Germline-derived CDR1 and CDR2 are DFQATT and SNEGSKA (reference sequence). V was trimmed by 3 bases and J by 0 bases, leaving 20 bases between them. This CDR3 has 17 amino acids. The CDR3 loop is CSASPLRLGHYQETQYF. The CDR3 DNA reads TGCAGTGCTAGTCCCTTGAGACTAGGTCATTACCAAGAGACCCAGTACTTC.

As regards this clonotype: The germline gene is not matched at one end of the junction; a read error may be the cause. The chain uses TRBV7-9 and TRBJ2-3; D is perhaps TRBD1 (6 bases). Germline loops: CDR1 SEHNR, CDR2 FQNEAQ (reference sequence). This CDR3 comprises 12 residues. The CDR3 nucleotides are TGTGCCAGCAGCCCAGGGGAAGATACGCGGTATTTT. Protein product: CASSPGEDTRYF.

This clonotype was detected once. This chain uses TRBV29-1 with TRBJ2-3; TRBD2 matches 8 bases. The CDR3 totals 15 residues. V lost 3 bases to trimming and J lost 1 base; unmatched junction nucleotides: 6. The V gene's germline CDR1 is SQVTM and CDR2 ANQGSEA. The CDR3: CSVDTILAGTDTQYF. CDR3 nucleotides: TGCAGCGTTGATACCATACTAGCGGGCACAGATACGCAGTATTTT.

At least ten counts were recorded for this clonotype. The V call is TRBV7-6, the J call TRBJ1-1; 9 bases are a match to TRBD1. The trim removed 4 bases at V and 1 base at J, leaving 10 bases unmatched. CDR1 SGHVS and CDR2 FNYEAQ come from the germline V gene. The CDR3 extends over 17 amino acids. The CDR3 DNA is TGTGCCAGCAGCTCGAAACCTTACAGGGGGCAGAACACTGAAGCTTTCTTT. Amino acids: CASSSKPYRGQNTEAFF.